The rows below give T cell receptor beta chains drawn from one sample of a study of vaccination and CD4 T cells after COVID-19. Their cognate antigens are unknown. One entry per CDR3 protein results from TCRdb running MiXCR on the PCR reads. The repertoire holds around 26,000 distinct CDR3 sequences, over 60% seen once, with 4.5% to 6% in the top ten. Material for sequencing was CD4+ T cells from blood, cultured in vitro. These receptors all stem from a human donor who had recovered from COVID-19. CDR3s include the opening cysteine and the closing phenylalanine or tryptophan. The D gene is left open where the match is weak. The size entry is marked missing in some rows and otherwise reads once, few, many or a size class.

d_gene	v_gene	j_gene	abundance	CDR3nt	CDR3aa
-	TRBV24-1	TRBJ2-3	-	TGTGCCACCAGTGATTTGGTAGTGAATACGCAGTATTTT	CATSDLVVNTQYF
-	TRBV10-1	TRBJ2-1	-	TGCGCCAGCAGTGAGCGGGCTAGCAGATCCTACAATGAGCAGTTCTTC	CASSERASRSYNEQFF
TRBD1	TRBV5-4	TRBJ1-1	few	TGTGCCGGCTACCACCGGGACAGGTTTGCGCGCGCTGAAGCTTTCTTT	CAGYHRDRFARAEAFF
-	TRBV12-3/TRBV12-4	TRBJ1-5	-	TGTGCCAGCAGTTTTGTGGCAGGGAGCCATCAGCCCCAGCATTTT	CASSFVAGSHQPQHF
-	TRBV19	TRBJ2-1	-	TGTGCCAGTAGTACTGGGACTCCCAATGAGCAGTTCTTC	CASSTGTPNEQFF
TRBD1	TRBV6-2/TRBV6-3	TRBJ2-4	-	TGTGCCAGCAGTTACACCAGGGGGCAACAAAACATTCAGTACTTC	CASSYTRGQQNIQYF
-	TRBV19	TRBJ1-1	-	TGTGCCAGTAGTAGAGGGGGGCTGAACACTGAAGCTTTCTTT	CASSRGGLNTEAFF
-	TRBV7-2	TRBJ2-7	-	TGTGCCAGCAGCTTATCCCCCGGCCAGGGGAGTAGGGAGCAGTACTTC	CASSLSPGQGSREQYF
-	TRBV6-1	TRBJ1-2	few	TGTGCCAGCAGAGATAACCGACGCGGCTATGGCTACACCTTC	CASRDNRRGYGYTF
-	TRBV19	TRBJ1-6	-	TGTGCCACGAGGAGCTCCTATAATTCACCCCTCCACTTT	CATRSSYNSPLHF
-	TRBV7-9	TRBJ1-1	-	TGTGCCAGCAGCTCACCCCTGGTCACTGAAGCTTTCTTT	CASSSPLVTEAFF
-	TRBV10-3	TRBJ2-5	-	TGTGCCATCAGTGAAACCCTGACAGTAAGAGAGACCCAGTACTTC	CAISETLTVRETQYF
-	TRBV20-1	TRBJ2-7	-	TGCAGTGCTAGAACCGACAGTTACGAGCAGTACTTC	CSARTDSYEQYF
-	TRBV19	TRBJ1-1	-	TGTGCCAGTACCAGGTCTGGGGTTGGGACTGAAGCTTTCTTT	CASTRSGVGTEAFF
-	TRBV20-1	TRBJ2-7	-	TGCAGTGCGACACCCGGGACACGCTACTACGAGCAGTACTTC	CSATPGTRYYEQYF
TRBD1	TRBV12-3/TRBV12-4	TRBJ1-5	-	TGTGCCAGCAGTTTGGGACAGGGAACCTCTCAGCCCCAGCATTTT	CASSLGQGTSQPQHF
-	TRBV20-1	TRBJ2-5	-	TGCAGTGCCACCCTACAGGGGGGGGAGACCCAGTACTTC	CSATLQGGETQYF
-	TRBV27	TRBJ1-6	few	TGTGCCAGCAGTTTACTCCCCAGCGCCAATTCACCCCTCCACTTT	CASSLLPSANSPLHF
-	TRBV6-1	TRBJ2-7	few	TGTGCCAGCAGAATAACAATAAAGAGGGAGCAGTACTTC	CASRITIKREQYF
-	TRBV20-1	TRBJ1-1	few	TGCAGTGCTAGAGATGGGGGAGGGACCATGAACACTGAAGCTTTCTTT	CSARDGGGTMNTEAFF
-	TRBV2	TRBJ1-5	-	TGTGCCAGCGAAGCGTATATGGCAAATCAGCCCCAGCATTTT	CASEAYMANQPQHF
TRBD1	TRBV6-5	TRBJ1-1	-	TGTGCCAGCAGTTACTCAACAGGGGGCGGTGGTTGGTCTGAAGCTTTCTTT	CASSYSTGGGGWSEAFF
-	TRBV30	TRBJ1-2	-	TGTGCCTGGAACAGGGATGGTGGCTACACCTTC	CAWNRDGGYTF
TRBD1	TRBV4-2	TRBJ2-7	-	TGTGCCAGCAGCCAAGGAATTGGCGGGACAGGAACCTACGAGCAGTACTTC	CASSQGIGGTGTYEQYF
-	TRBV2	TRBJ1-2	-	TGTGCCAGCAGCGACAATGGGGTCAACTATGGCTACACCTTC	CASSDNGVNYGYTF
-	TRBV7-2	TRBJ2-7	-	TGTGCCAGCAGCCAACGAGACCGGGGCGAGCAGTACTTC	CASSQRDRGEQYF
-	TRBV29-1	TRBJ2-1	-	TGCAGCGTTTCGCGAGGCGAGCAGTTCTTC	CSVSRGEQFF
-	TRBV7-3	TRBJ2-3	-	TGTGCCAGCAGCTTATTGGGGGAGACAGATACGCAGTATTTT	CASSLLGETDTQYF
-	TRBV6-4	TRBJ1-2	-	TGTGCCAGCAATTGGATAAGGGCGGCTCTCTATGGCTACACCTTC	CASNWIRAALYGYTF
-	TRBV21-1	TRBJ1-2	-	TGTGCCAGCAGCAACGCGGATCACACCTTC	CASSNADHTF
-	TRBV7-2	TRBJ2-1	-	TGTGCCAGCAGCTTAGCGGGAACATCCTACAATGAGCAGTTCTTC	CASSLAGTSYNEQFF
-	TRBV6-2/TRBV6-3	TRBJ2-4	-	TGTGCCAGCGTAGGTTCGGCAGCCAAAAACATTCAGTACTTC	CASVGSAAKNIQYF
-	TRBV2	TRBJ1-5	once	TGTGCCAGCAGTGTGATCGTCGGGCAGGCTAGCAATCAGCCCCAGCATTTT	CASSVIVGQASNQPQHF
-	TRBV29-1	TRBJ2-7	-	TGCAGCGTTGAACGGCCTTCGTCAGGGTCAACCTACGAGCAGTACTTC	CSVERPSSGSTYEQYF
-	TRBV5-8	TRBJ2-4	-	TGTGCCAGCTCCCGACTCGGAGGCAAAAACATTCAGTACTTC	CASSRLGGKNIQYF
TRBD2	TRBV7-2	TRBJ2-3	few	TGTGCCAGCAGCTTAGGCGGGAGTGGGGGAGATACGCAGTATTTT	CASSLGGSGGDTQYF
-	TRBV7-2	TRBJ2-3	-	TGTGCCAGCAGCTTAAGGCGTTTCTGGGGGCAGGGAGGCACAGATACGCAGTATTTT	CASSLRRFWGQGGTDTQYF
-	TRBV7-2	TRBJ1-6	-	TGTGCCAGCAGCTTATGGCAGGGGAATTCACCCCTCCACTTT	CASSLWQGNSPLHF
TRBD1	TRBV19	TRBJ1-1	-	TGTGCCAGTACCATTTGGAGACAGGGGGTTGCTGAAGCTTTCTTT	CASTIWRQGVAEAFF
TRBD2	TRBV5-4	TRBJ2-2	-	TGTGCCAGCAGCCCTAGCGGGAGGGAAGGCACCGGGGAGCTGTTTTTT	CASSPSGREGTGELFF
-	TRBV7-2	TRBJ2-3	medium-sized	TGTGCCAGCAGCTTAGGTCCCGGGACGGTGTCGGATACGCAGTATTTT	CASSLGPGTVSDTQYF